The 14 T cell receptor beta chains reported below all come from one sample, sequenced in a study of cytomegalovirus exposure and HLA in healthy donors. It was with 60 Vbeta and 13 Jbeta primers that the PCR ran. Assay used: immunoSEQ multiplex PCR; TCRdb lists only in-frame clones, some missing. The sample carries 250,000 to 350,000 clones, roughly 85% recorded once. Source material: PBMCs. These receptor sequences come from a man aged 40-55 years in good health and CMV-seropositive.

In its sample, this clone was seen once. A junction end diverges from the germline sequence, so it may reflect a read error. This chain uses TRBV4-1 with TRBJ2-7, with D maybe TRBD2 (6 bases). Germline values: CDR1 MGHRA, CDR2 YSYEKL. The CDR3 sequence is 13 residues long. The CDR3 sequence: CASSQDPREGRSF. CDR3 bases: TGCGCCAGCAGCCAAGATCCCCGGGAAGGGAGGAGCTTC.

This chain links TRBV4-1 with TRBJ2-2; D is perhaps TRBD2 (5 bases). Looked up from germline, CDR1 is MGHRA and CDR2 is YSYEKL. The CDR3 totals 15 residues. Deletions cut 0 bases from V and 5 bases from J, with 10 bases between. Here the CDR3 DNA reads TGCGCCAGCAGCCAAGAGTTACGGGAAACCGGGGAGCTGTTTTTT. Its translation: CASSQELRETGELFF.

This sequence joins TRBV29-1 and TRBJ2-5; 10 nucleotides match TRBD1. This CDR3 spans 13 amino acids. Germline V gene sequence: CDR1 SQVTM, CDR2 ANQGSEA. V trimming: 4 bases; J trimming: 5 bases; junction bases outside the gene matches: 4. CDR3: CSVADRGRETQYF. CDR3 nucleotides: TGCAGCGTTGCTGACAGGGGGCGCGAGACCCAGTACTTC. Together with reference TRBV29-1 and TRBJ2-5, the CDR3 gives the full variable domain: SAVISQKPSRDICQRGTSLTIQCQVDSQVTMMFWYRQQPGQSLTLIATANQGSEATYESGFVIDKFPISRPNLTFSTLTVSNMSPEDSSIYLCSVADRGRETQYFGPGTRLLVL.

The chain uses TRBV2 and TRBJ2-3, with 9 bases fitting TRBD1. The CDR3 runs 14 residues. Unmatched junction bases numbered 4, after V lost 7 bases and J lost 2 bases. The V gene's germline CDR1 is SNHLY and CDR2 FYNNEI. CDR3 loop: CASIQGAFTDTQYF. The CDR3 DNA sequence: TGTGCCAGCATACAGGGGGCTTTCACAGATACGCAGTATTTT.

The chain combines TRBV7-9 with TRBJ2-1; 14 nucleotides match TRBD2. V lost 1 base, J lost 1 base, and 3 bases stayed unmatched. The CDR3 sequence is 18 residues long. Germline V lookup: CDR1 SEHNR, CDR2 FQNEAQ (reference sequence). The CDR3 DNA reads TGTGCCAGCAGCTTAGTTGGGACTAGCGGGAGTTCCTACAATGAGCAGTTCTTC. Translated: CASSLVGTSGSSYNEQFF.

V is TRBV18 and J is TRBJ2-1; TRBD2 matches at 9 bases. V dropped 6 bases and J dropped 10; count of bases not matched to a gene: 10. The germline gives CDR1 KGHSH, CDR2 LQKENI. The CDR3 totals 14 residues. CDR3 nucleotide sequence: TGTGCCAGCTCTGCAGTCTGGACTAGCGAGGAGCAGTTCTTC. This encodes CASSAVWTSEEQFF.

The V call is TRBV30, the J call TRBJ1-1, with a tentative D call TRBD1 (5 bases). The CDR3 is made up of 15 amino acids. The germline CDR1 and CDR2 sequences are GTSNPN and SVGIG (reference sequence). With 0 bases removed from V and 3 bases from J, the gap between germline ends came to 14 bases. CDR3 protein: CAWSVGAGLDTEAFF. The DNA for the CDR3 is TGTGCCTGGAGTGTAGGGGCAGGGTTAGACACTGAAGCTTTCTTT.

This rearrangement joins TRBV19 to TRBJ1-2, with 10 bases fitting TRBD1. Germline trimming cut 6 bases from V and 6 bases from J; bases unmatched to any gene: 13. The CDR3 is 16 residues long. Germline loops: CDR1 LNHDA, CDR2 SQIVND (reference sequence). This CDR3 reads CASRMGTGERIDGYTF. CDR3 sequence (DNA): TGTGCCAGTAGGATGGGGACAGGGGAACGAATAGATGGCTACACCTTC. The entire variable domain, with the rest obtained from reference TRBV19 and TRBJ1-2, is as follows: DGGITQSPKYLFRKEGQNVTLSCEQNLNHDAMYWYRQDPGQGLRLIYYSQIVNDFQKGDIAEGYSVSREKKESFPLTVTSAQKNPTAFYLCASRMGTGERIDGYTFGSGTRLTVV.

The chain couples TRBV2 to TRBJ2-7; 7 bases line up with TRBD2. Germline lookup yields CDR1 SNHLY and CDR2 FYNNEI. V lost 7 bases and J lost 3; bases outside the gene matches: 9. There are 14 residues in the CDR3. The CDR3 reads CASTPGGGSYEQYF. The CDR3 nucleotides read TGTGCCAGCACCCCTGGAGGCGGGAGCTACGAGCAGTACTTC.

V usage is TRBV10-3 and J usage is TRBJ1-2; no clear D. Trimming shortened V by 7 bases and J by 6 bases, and 15 bases separated the two germline ends. The CDR3 sequence is 13 residues long. CDR1 and CDR2 (germline): ENHRY, SYGVKD. CDR3 bases: TGTGCCATCACCCTCCGGGAATTAAATGGCTACACCTTC. This codes for CAITLRELNGYTF.

The chain carries TRBV7-8 and TRBJ2-1; D might be TRBD1 (6 bases). The germline V and J ends were trimmed by 5 bases and 4 bases, with 18 bases remaining between them. CDR1 SGHVS and CDR2 FQNEAQ come from the germline V gene. CDR3 length equals 16 residues. In DNA form, the CDR3 reads TGTGCCAGCAGCGACTTACAGGGAATTATGTACAATGAGCAGTTCTTC. The encoded protein is CASSDLQGIMYNEQFF.

This clone was found a few times. The chain employs TRBV19 and TRBJ1-1, with a tentative D call TRBD1 (6 bases). Germline assignment: CDR1 LNHDA and CDR2 SQIVND (reference sequence). There are 16 residues in the CDR3. Deletions cut 3 bases from V and 4 bases from J, with 18 bases between. The CDR3 loop is CASSIPRTVIGTEAFF. The CDR3 coding sequence is TGTGCCAGTAGTATCCCCCGGACAGTTATAGGCACTGAAGCTTTCTTT.

The genes are TRBV4-1 and TRBJ2-5; 14 nucleotides line up with TRBD2. The V gene end was trimmed by 8 bases and the J gene end by 5 bases; junction bases not matched to a gene: 16. The CDR3 loop spans 18 amino acids. CDR1 is MGHRA, CDR2 YSYEKL, per germline. The CDR3, as DNA: TGCGCCAGCGCCAGCTCCGGGACTAGCGGGAGTATGCGGGAGACCCAGTACTTC. Its protein is CASASSGTSGSMRETQYF.

The chain uses TRBV7-9 and TRBJ2-5; 9 nucleotides align to TRBD2. This CDR3 is 16 amino acids long. Losses at the gene ends were 4 bases for V and 2 bases for J; bases not matched to a gene: 8. The germline CDR1 and CDR2 sequences are SEHNR and FQNEAQ (reference sequence). The CDR3 nucleotides read TGTGCCAGCAGCTCCCTCTCAGCGGGAGGACAAGAGACCCAGTACTTC. It encodes CASSSLSAGGQETQYF.